Presented here are 27 T cell receptor beta chains from one specimen sequenced in a study of blood T cell repertoires in COVID-19 (TCRdb year 2020). The receptor library was made with the immunoSEQ multiplex PCR assay. Imported from immuneACCESS, the table was reduced by TCRdb to in-frame sequences with V and J called. These copies leave out some clones; in studies compared against another copy, an unresolved V gene accounts for under half, and the cause of the remainder is not known. In this sample the table shows 200,000 to 250,000 clones, about nine tenths of which occur a single time. The top ten hold about 5% of the sample. Sequences were obtained from peripheral blood. These receptors were taken from a woman aged 40 to 50 with acute or convalescent COVID-19.

The V gene is TRBV6-1, the J gene TRBJ2-2; 7 nucleotides align to TRBD2. The CDR3 is 15 amino acids. V trimming: 1 base; J trimming: 7 bases; junction bases outside the gene matches: 6. Germline loops: CDR1 MNHNS, CDR2 SASEGT. DNA for the CDR3: TGTGCCAGCAGTGAAGGACAGCCGGGGGGCGGGGAGCTGTTTTTT. This encodes CASSEGQPGGGELFF.

This clone has only one observation. The chain couples TRBV19 to TRBJ1-5, with TRBD1 identical over 9 bases. The CDR3 has 17 amino acids. The germline V gene encodes CDR1 LNHDA and CDR2 SQIVND (reference sequence). The V gene end was trimmed by 5 bases and the J gene end by 0 bases; junction bases not matched to a gene: 8. The CDR3 nucleotides read TGTGCCAGTAGTCCGGCCGGGACAGGGAATAGCAATCAGCCCCAGCATTTT. This translates into CASSPAGTGNSNQPQHF.

The chain carries TRBV3-1 (or the pseudogene TRBV3-2) and TRBJ2-6; 8 nucleotides align to TRBD1. This CDR3 spans 18 amino acids. Germline V CDR1 and CDR2: LGHDT, YNNKEL (reference sequence). The junction had 6 bases not matched to a gene; V was cut back by 2 bases and J by 0 bases. DNA of the CDR3: TGTGCCAGCAGCCAACCCCGGGACAGGTCCTCTGGGGCCAACGTCCTGACTTTC. Translated, it gives CASSQPRDRSSGANVLTF.

The chain has TRBV28 and TRBJ1-2, with D possibly TRBD1 on 6 matching bases. In germline, CDR1 is MDHEN, CDR2 SYDVKM. V lost 5 bases and J 4 bases, leaving 20 bases between the germline ends. The CDR3 has 16 residues. In nucleotides, the CDR3 is TGTGCCAGCAGTAACCTCGGGACAAATTATCGCTATGGCTACACCTTC. This codes for CASSNLGTNYRYGYTF.

This chain links TRBV18 with TRBJ2-3; TRBD2 aligns across 12 bases. From germline, CDR1 is KGHSH and CDR2 LQKENI. This CDR3 region has 16 residues. J gave up 6 bases and V 3 bases, and 7 bases lay outside the gene matches. In nucleotides, the CDR3 is TGTGCCAGCTCACCTTCTGCTAGCGGGGGGGCCGATACGCAGTATTTT. Its protein product is CASSPSASGGADTQYF. Full variable domain (rest looked up from reference TRBV18 and TRBJ2-3): NAGVMQNPRHLVRRRGQEARLRCSPMKGHSHVYWYRQLPEEGLKFMVYLQKENIIDESGMPKERFSAEFPKEGPSILRIQQVVRGDSAAYFCASSPSASGGADTQYFGPGTRLTVL.

This chain links TRBV19 with TRBJ1-5; D not certain. Trimming shortened V by 5 bases and J by 5 bases, and 19 bases separated the two germline ends. The CDR3 covers 16 residues. Germline-derived CDR1 and CDR2 are LNHDA and SQIVND (reference sequence). The CDR3 DNA is TGTGCCAGTAGTGAGGAGAGACCGTGGCTCTATCAGCCCCAGCATTTT. Translation: CASSEERPWLYQPQHF.

The gene calls are TRBV18 and TRBJ1-3; 8 bases match TRBD1. The germline CDR1 and CDR2 sequences are KGHSH and LQKENI. The CDR3 loop spans 17 amino acids. J gave up 2 bases and V 4 bases, and 10 bases lay outside the gene matches. The CDR3 is CASSLFTGGSAGNTIYF. The CDR3, as DNA: TGTGCCAGCTCACTCTTCACAGGGGGGTCGGCTGGAAACACCATATATTTT.

This sequence joins TRBV3-1 (or the pseudogene TRBV3-2) and TRBJ1-1; 10 nucleotides line up with TRBD1. Germline CDR1 and CDR2: LGHDT and YNNKEL (reference sequence). Germline trimming cut 0 bases from V and 4 bases from J; bases unmatched to any gene: 8. The CDR3 length is 17 residues. The CDR3 loop is CASSQDIRQGARTEAFF. In DNA, the CDR3 is TGTGCCAGCAGCCAAGATATTAGACAGGGGGCGCGCACTGAAGCTTTCTTT.

This rearrangement joins TRBV4-2 to TRBJ2-1; 8 bases agree with TRBD2. There are 16 residues in the CDR3. CDR1 LGHNA and CDR2 YNFKEQ come from the germline V gene. V was clipped by 0 bases and J by 1 base; unmatched bases: 2. CDR3 DNA sequence: TGTGCCAGCAGCCAAGATGTAGCGGGGTCCTACAATGAGCAGTTCTTC. Encoded protein: CASSQDVAGSYNEQFF.

The V call is TRBV29-1, the J call TRBJ2-1; 8 bases are shared with TRBD2. This CDR3 has 15 residues. Germline V gives CDR1 SQVTM, CDR2 ANQGSEA. V gave up 0 bases and J gave up 7 bases; unmatched junction bases: 8. DNA for the CDR3: TGCAGCGTTGAAGACGGGGGGACTAGGGGTAATGAGCAGTTCTTC. Protein product: CSVEDGGTRGNEQFF.

CDR3 loop: CASALTGRLAGGCETQYF. The CDR3 nucleotides read TGCGCCAGCGCACTGACAGGAAGACTAGCGGGGGGATGTGAGACCCAGTACTTC. The chain links TRBV23-1 to TRBJ2-5; 13 bases fit TRBD2. TRBV23-1 is placed among ORFs of uncertain function. The junction had 17 bases not matched to a gene; V was cut back by 8 bases and J by 5 bases. The CDR3 has 18 residues.

The chain carries TRBV29-1 and TRBJ1-2; 7 nucleotides match TRBD1. With V trimmed by 5 bases and J by 4 bases, 4 bases remained unmatched. This CDR3 spans 12 amino acids. Germline lookup yields CDR1 SQVTM and CDR2 ANQGSEA. CDR3 DNA: TGCAGCGTTTACACAGGGGTCTATGGCTACACCTTC. This translates into CSVYTGVYGYTF.

The chain carries TRBV14 and TRBJ1-5, with D unclear. The V end lost 1 base, the J end lost 4 bases, and 5 bases lay between the germline ends. CDR3 length equals 13 residues. Germline CDR1 reads SGHDN; CDR2 reads FVKESK. In DNA, the CDR3 is TGTGCCAGCAGCCAAGCCCAGAATCAGCCCCAGCATTTT. Amino acids: CASSQAQNQPQHF.

V gene TRBV29-1 combines with J gene TRBJ1-1, with D perhaps matching TRBD1 (5 bases). The germline gives CDR1 SQVTM, CDR2 ANQGSEA. The CDR3 is 13 amino acids. V gave up 1 base and J gave up 4 bases, with 10 bases separating them. The DNA for the CDR3 is TGCAGCGTTGAAGTCGGGGGGGGCACTGAAGCTTTCTTT. It codes for CSVEVGGGTEAFF.

The chain employs TRBV18 and TRBJ1-2; the match to TRBD1 covers 9 bases. CDR1 is KGHSH, CDR2 LQKENI, per germline. The junction had 4 bases not matched to a gene; V was cut back by 0 bases and J by 2 bases. The CDR3 is 16 residues long. CDR3 DNA: TGTGCCAGCTCACCACCTAATGGACAGGGGAACTATGGCTACACCTTC. Translation: CASSPPNGQGNYGYTF.

V is TRBV6-5 and J is TRBJ2-5, with D perhaps matching TRBD1 (6 bases). The CDR3 sequence is 12 residues long. CDR1 is MNHEY, CDR2 SVGAGI, per germline. With 8 bases removed from V and 3 bases from J, the gap between germline ends came to 10 bases. The CDR3 sequence: CASRDTKETQYF. CDR3 DNA sequence: TGTGCCAGCCGGGACACCAAAGAGACCCAGTACTTC.

V is TRBV7-9 and J is TRBJ1-3; D gene uncertain. Germline V gives CDR1 SEHNR, CDR2 FQNEAQ (reference sequence). The CDR3 extends over 12 amino acids. Trimming pared 3 bases from V and 4 bases from J, leaving 4 bases between. The CDR3 DNA follows: TGTGCCAGCAGCTTTTCGGGAAACACCATATATTTT. Its protein is CASSFSGNTIYF.

V is TRBV7-9 and J is TRBJ1-1; 11 nucleotides match TRBD1. CDR1 SEHNR and CDR2 FQNEAQ come from the germline V gene (reference sequence). With V trimmed by 5 bases and J by 0 bases, 5 bases remained unmatched. The CDR3 runs 16 residues. The CDR3 DNA reads as TGTGCCAGCAGCGGGGGGACAGGGGGTTTGAACACTGAAGCTTTCTTT. It codes for CASSGGTGGLNTEAFF.

This chain connects TRBV30 to TRBJ2-3; D unclear. V lost 0 bases to trimming and J lost 0 bases, with 7 bases between them. CDR1 is GTSNPN and CDR2 is SVGIG in the germline V gene (reference sequence). This CDR3 contains 14 residues. This CDR3 reads CAWSVKTSTDTQYF. The CDR3 coding sequence is TGTGCCTGGAGTGTAAAGACAAGCACAGATACGCAGTATTTT. The complete variable domain, with remaining parts taken from reference TRBV30 and TRBJ2-3, reads SQTIHQWPATLVQPVGSPLSLECTVEGTSNPNLYWYRQAAGRGLQLLFYSVGIGQISSEVPQNLSASRPQDRQFILSSKKLLLSDSGFYLCAWSVKTSTDTQYFGPGTRLTVL.

V usage is TRBV2 and J usage is TRBJ1-3; 7 bases agree with TRBD1. V gave up 5 bases and J gave up 4 bases; unmatched junction bases: 11. In germline, CDR1 is SNHLY, CDR2 FYNNEI. CDR3 length: 16 amino acids. DNA of the CDR3: TGTGCCAGCAGTCCCACTACAGGGGTGGCGGGAAACACCATATATTTT. This sequence encodes CASSPTTGVAGNTIYF. The full variable domain, completed using reference TRBV2 and TRBJ1-3, is EPEVTQTPSHQVTQMGQEVILRCVPISNHLYFYWYRQILGQKVEFLVSFYNNEISEKSEIFDDQFSVERPDGSNFTLKIRSTKLEDSAMYFCASSPTTGVAGNTIYFGEGSWLTVV.

The chain recombines TRBV6-1 with TRBJ1-5; TRBD1 agrees at 7 bases. Germline lookup yields CDR1 MNHNS and CDR2 SASEGT. Trimming removed 1 base from V and 6 bases from J; junction bases left unmatched: 6. CDR3 size: 15 residues. The CDR3, as DNA: TGTGCCAGCAGTGAAGAGACAGGGTTGGTTCAGCCCCAGCATTTT. It specifies CASSEETGLVQPQHF.

The V call is TRBV7-9, the J call TRBJ2-4; 10 nucleotides line up with TRBD2. The CDR3 totals 18 residues. The V gene end was trimmed by 3 bases and the J gene end by 0 bases; junction bases not matched to a gene: 8. Germline CDR1 is SEHNR and CDR2 is FQNEAQ (reference sequence). The CDR3 is CASSLTSGLTLAKNIQYF. The CDR3, as DNA: TGTGCCAGCAGCTTGACTAGCGGGCTTACCCTAGCCAAAAACATTCAGTACTTC.

CDR3 in DNA: TGTGCCAGCAGTGTCAACTCCGCGGAGAGGACCCAGTACTTC. Translating it yields CASSVNSAERTQYF. V and J are TRBV2 and TRBJ2-5; D is unclear. The CDR3 is 14 amino acids. The V end was cut by 4 bases, the J end by 7 bases, with 16 bases between. Germline loops: CDR1 SNHLY, CDR2 FYNNEI.

V and J are TRBV2 and TRBJ1-2; 12 nucleotides align to TRBD1. Trimming cost V 8 bases and J 6 bases; bases outside gene matches: 7. The CDR3 is 14 residues long. Germline-derived CDR1 and CDR2 are SNHLY and FYNNEI. CDR3 in DNA: TGTGCCAGCTCCCTCGGGACAGGGGGCAATGGCTACACCTTC. Its protein is CASSLGTGGNGYTF.

V gene TRBV24-1 combines with J gene TRBJ2-3; 8 bases align to TRBD2. With 3 bases clipped from V and 6 bases from J, the junction kept 7 bases outside the gene matches. CDR1 and CDR2 from the germline V gene are KGHDR and SFDVKD. The CDR3 is made up of 15 amino acids. The CDR3 reads CATSDPGGPGDTQYF. The CDR3, as DNA: TGTGCCACCAGTGATCCGGGGGGGCCGGGGGATACGCAGTATTTT.

The chain links TRBV30 to TRBJ2-5, with D perhaps matching TRBD2 (6 bases). Trimming removed 0 bases at V and 5 bases at J, with 22 bases between. Germline CDR1 reads GTSNPN; CDR2 reads SVGIG (reference sequence). This CDR3 is 17 amino acids long. CDR3 loop: CAWSVRGSGVGLETQYF. The CDR3 DNA sequence: TGTGCCTGGAGTGTTAGGGGCAGCGGCGTGGGACTGGAGACCCAGTACTTC.

This clone appeared a single time. V is TRBV4-1 and J is TRBJ1-2, with TRBD1 matching 10 bases. V trimming: 4 bases; J trimming: 1 base; junction bases outside the gene matches: 3. This CDR3 spans 15 amino acids. Germline V gives CDR1 MGHRA, CDR2 YSYEKL. CDR3 loop: CASSPGTGVNYGYTF. The DNA for the CDR3 is TGCGCCAGCAGCCCGGGGACAGGGGTTAACTATGGCTACACCTTC.